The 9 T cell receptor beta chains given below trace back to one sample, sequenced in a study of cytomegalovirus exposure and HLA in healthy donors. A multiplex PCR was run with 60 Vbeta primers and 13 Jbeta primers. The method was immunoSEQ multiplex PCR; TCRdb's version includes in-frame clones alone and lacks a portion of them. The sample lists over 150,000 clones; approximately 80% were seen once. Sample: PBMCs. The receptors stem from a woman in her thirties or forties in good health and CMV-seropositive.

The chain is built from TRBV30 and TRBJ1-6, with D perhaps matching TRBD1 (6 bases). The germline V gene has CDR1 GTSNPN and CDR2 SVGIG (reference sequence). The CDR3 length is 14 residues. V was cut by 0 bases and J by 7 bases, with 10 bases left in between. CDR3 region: CAWSVGGTNSPLHF. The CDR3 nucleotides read TGTGCCTGGAGTGTAGGGGGAACGAATTCACCCCTCCACTTT.

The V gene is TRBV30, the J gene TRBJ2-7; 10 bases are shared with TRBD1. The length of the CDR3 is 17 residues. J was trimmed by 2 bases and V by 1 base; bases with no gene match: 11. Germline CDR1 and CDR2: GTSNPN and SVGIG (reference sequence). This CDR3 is CAWSGRAGTGDTYEQYF. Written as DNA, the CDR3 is TGTGCCTGGAGTGGCCGTGCGGGGACAGGGGATACCTACGAGCAGTACTTC.

The CDR3 nucleotides read TGTGCCAGCAGTCCCTATCCCACGGAGACTGAAGCTTTCTTT. Translating gives CASSPYPTETEAFF. The chain couples TRBV6-1 to TRBJ1-1; D is undetermined. V lost 5 bases, J lost 5 bases, and 15 bases lay in between. The CDR3 is 14 amino acids. Germline lookup yields CDR1 MNHNS and CDR2 SASEGT.

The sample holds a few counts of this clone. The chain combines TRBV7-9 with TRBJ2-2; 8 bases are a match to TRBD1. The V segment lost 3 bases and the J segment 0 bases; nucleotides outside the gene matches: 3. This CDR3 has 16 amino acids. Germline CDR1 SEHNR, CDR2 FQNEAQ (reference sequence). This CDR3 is CASSFRTGPNTGELFF. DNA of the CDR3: TGTGCCAGCAGCTTCCGGACAGGGCCGAACACCGGGGAGCTGTTTTTT.

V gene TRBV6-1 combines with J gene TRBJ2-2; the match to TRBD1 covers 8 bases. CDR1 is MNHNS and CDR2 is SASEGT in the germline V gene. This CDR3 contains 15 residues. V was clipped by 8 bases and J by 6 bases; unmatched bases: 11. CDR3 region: CASRQGAGYPGELFF. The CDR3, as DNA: TGTGCCAGCCGGCAGGGGGCGGGTTATCCCGGGGAGCTGTTTTTT.

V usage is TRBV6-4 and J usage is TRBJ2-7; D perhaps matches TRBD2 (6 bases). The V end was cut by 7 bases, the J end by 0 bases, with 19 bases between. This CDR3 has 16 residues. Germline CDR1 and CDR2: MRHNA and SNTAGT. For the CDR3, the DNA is TGTGCCAGCACCCTCAGAGTGGGGGAGGTCTCCTACGAGCAGTACTTC. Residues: CASTLRVGEVSYEQYF.

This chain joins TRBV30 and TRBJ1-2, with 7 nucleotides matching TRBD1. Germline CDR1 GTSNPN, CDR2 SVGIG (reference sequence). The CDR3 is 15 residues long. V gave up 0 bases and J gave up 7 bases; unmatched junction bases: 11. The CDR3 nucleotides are TGTGCCTGGAGTGTAGAGGGGGCCTCTCCCGCTGGCTACACCTTC. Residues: CAWSVEGASPAGYTF.

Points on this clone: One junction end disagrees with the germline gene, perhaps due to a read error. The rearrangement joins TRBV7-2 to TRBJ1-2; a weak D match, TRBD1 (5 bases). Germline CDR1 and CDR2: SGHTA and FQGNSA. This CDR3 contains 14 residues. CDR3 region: CACSTGTLVYGYTF. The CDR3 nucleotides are TGTGCCTGCAGCACCGGGACTCTAGTTTATGGCTACACCTTC. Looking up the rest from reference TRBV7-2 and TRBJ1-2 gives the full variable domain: GAGVSQSPSNKVTEKGKDVELRCDPISGHTALYWYRQSLGQGLEFLIYFQGNSAPDKSGLPSDRFSAERTGGSVSTLTIQRTQQEDSAVYLCACSTGTLVYGYTFGSGTRLTVV.

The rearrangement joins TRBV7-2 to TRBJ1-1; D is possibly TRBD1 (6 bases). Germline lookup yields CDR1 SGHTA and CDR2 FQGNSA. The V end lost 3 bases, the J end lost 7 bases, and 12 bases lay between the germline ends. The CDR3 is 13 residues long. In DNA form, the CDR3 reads TGTGCCAGCAGCTTGACAGGAAGTAATGAAGCTTTCTTT. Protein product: CASSLTGSNEAFF. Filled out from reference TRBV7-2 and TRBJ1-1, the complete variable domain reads GAGVSQSPSNKVTEKGKDVELRCDPISGHTALYWYRQSLGQGLEFLIYFQGNSAPDKSGLPSDRFSAERTGGSVSTLTIQRTQQEDSAVYLCASSLTGSNEAFFGQGTRLTVV.